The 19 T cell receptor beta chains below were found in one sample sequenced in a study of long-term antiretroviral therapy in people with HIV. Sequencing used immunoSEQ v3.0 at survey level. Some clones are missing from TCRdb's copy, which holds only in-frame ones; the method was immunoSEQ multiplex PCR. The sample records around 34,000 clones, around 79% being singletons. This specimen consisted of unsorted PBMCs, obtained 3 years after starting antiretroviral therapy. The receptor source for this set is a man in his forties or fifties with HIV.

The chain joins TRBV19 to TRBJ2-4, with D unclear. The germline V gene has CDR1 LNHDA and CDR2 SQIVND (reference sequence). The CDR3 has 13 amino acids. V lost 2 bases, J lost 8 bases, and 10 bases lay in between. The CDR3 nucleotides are TGTGCCAGTAGTATAAGTGGCCGTGACATTCAGTACTTC. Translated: CASSISGRDIQYF.

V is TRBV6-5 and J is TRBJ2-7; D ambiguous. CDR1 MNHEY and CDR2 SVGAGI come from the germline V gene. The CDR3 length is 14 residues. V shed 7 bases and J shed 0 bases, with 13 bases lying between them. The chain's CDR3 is CASTDGYSSYEQYF. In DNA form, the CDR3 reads TGTGCCAGCACCGACGGGTACAGCTCCTACGAGCAGTACTTC.

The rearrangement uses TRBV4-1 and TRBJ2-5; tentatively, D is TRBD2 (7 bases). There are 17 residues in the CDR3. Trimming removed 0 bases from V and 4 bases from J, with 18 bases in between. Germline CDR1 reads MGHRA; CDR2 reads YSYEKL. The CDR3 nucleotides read TGCGCCAGCAGCCAAGAGGATCGAGGGGGGGCTCGAGAGACCCAGTACTTC. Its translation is CASSQEDRGGARETQYF.

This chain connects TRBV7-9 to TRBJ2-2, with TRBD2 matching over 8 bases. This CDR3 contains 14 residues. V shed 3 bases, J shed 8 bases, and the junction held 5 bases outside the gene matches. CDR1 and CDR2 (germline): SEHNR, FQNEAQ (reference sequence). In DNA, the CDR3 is TGTGCCAGCAGCTTTCGCGGGGGGCGAGGGGAGCTGTTTTTT. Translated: CASSFRGGRGELFF.

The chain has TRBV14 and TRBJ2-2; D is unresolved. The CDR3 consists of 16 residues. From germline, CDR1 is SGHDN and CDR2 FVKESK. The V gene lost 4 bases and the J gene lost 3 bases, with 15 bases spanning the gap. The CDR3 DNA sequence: TGTGCCAGCAGCCGACGCTACCTTTCCTACACCGGGGAGCTGTTTTTT. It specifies CASSRRYLSYTGELFF.

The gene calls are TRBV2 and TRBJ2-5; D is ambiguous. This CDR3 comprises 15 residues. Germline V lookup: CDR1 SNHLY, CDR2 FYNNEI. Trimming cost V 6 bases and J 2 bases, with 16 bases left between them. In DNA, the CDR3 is TGTGCCAGCAGGCCCCCTGGCGTGGGGCAAGAGACCCAGTACTTC. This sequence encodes CASRPPGVGQETQYF.

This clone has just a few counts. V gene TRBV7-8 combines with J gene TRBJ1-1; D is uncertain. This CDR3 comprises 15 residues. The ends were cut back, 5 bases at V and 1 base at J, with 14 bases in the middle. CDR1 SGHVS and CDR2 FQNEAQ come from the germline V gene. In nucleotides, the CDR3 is TGTGCCAGCAGCCCTCGGACGGGATCGAACACTGAAGCTTTCTTT. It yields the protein CASSPRTGSNTEAFF.

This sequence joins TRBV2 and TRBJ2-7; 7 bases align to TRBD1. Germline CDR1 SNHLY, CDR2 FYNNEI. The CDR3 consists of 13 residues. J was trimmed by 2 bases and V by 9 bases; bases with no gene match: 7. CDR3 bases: TGTGCCAGTCTCAGGGGGTCCACCTACGAGCAGTACTTC. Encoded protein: CASLRGSTYEQYF.

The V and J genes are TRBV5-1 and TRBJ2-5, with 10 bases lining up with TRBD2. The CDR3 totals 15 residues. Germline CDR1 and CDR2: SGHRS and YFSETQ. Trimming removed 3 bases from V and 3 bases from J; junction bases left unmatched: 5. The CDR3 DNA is TGCGCCAGCAGCTCCCAACTAGCGGGGAAAGAGACCCAGTACTTC. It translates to CASSSQLAGKETQYF.

CDR3: CASSPDTWNTEAFF. CDR3 DNA sequence: TGCGCCAGCAGCCCGGACACCTGGAACACTGAAGCTTTCTTT. The chain recombines TRBV4-3 with TRBJ1-1; D may be TRBD1 (5 bases). The V gene's germline CDR1 is LGHNA and CDR2 YSLEER. CDR3 size: 14 residues. The germline V and J ends were trimmed by 4 bases and 1 base, with 10 bases remaining between them.

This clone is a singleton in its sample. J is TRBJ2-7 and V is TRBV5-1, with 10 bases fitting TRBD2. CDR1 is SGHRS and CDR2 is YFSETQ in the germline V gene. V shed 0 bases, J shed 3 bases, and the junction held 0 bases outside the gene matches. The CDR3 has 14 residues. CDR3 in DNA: TGCGCCAGCAGCTTGGCTAGCGGGGGCTACGAGCAGTACTTC. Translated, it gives CASSLASGGYEQYF.

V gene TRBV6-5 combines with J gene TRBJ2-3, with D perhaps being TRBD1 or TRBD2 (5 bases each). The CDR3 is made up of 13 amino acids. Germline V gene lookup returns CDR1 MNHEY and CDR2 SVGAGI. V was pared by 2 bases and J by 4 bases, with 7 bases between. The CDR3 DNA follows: TGTGCCAGCAGTTACCGAGGGGCAGATACGCAGTATTTT. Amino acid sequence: CASSYRGADTQYF.

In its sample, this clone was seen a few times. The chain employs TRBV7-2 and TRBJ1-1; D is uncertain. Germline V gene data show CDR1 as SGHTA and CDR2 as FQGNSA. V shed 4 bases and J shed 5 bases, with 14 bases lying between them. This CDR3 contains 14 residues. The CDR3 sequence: CASSYERVGTEAFF. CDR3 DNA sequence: TGTGCCAGCAGCTATGAGAGGGTGGGGACTGAAGCTTTCTTT.

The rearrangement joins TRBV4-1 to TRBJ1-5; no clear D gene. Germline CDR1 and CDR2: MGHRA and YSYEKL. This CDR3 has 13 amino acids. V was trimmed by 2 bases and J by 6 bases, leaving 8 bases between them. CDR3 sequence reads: CASSQTVSQPQHF. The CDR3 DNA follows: TGCGCCAGCAGCCAAACAGTTAGTCAGCCCCAGCATTTT.

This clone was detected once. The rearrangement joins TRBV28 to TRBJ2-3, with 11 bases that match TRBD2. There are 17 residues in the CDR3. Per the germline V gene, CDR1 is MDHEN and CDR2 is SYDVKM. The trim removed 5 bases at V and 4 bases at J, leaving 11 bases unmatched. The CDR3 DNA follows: TGTGCCAGCAGTCCGGGACTAGCGGACGGAGCAGCAGATACGCAGTATTTT. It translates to CASSPGLADGAADTQYF.

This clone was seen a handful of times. CDR3 amino acids: CASSFGVDGYTF. DNA of the CDR3: TGTGCCAGCAGTTTTGGGGTAGATGGCTACACCTTC. This sequence joins TRBV28 and TRBJ1-2; no definite D call. The germline V gene has CDR1 MDHEN and CDR2 SYDVKM. V dropped 3 bases and J dropped 6 bases, with 8 bases sitting between them. The length of the CDR3 is 12 residues.

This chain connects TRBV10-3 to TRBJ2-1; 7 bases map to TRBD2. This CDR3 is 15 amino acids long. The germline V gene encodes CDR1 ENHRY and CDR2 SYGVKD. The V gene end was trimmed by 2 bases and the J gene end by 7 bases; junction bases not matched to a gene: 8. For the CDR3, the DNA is TGTGCCATCAGTGAGCCTAGCGGAGGGCGGAATGAGCAGTTCTTC. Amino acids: CAISEPSGGRNEQFF.

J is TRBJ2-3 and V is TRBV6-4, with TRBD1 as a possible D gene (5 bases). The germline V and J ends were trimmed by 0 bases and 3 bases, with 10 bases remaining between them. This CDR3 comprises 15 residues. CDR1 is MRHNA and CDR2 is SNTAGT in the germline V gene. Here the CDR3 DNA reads TGTGCCAGCAGTGACTCTTGGGGCCCAACAGATACGCAGTATTTT. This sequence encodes CASSDSWGPTDTQYF.

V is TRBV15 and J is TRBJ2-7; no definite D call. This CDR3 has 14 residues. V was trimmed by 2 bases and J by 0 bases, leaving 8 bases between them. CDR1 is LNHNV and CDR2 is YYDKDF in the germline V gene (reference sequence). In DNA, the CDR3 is TGTGCCACCAGCAGATCTCTAGACTCCTACGAGCAGTACTTC. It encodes CATSRSLDSYEQYF.